The next 28 T cell receptor beta chains were all read from a single sample in a study of blood T cell repertoires in COVID-19. Method: immunoSEQ multiplex PCR; TCRdb's copy keeps in-frame clones and lacks some. The data show around 15,000 clones, around nine tenths seen once. Material: peripheral blood. The receptors here all came from a woman aged 70 to 79 in a cohort sampled during active or convalescent COVID-19.

The chain is built from TRBV7-2 and TRBJ1-5, with a weak D call TRBD1 (6 bases). Trimming took off 3 bases at V and 4 bases at J, with 7 bases between the two ends. The CDR3 loop spans 13 amino acids. Per germline, CDR1 SGHTA and CDR2 FQGNSA. The CDR3: CASSLQGNQPQHF. CDR3 sequence (DNA): TGTGCCAGCAGCTTGCAGGGGAATCAGCCCCAGCATTTT.

The chain is built from TRBV7-9 and TRBJ1-4, with D possibly being TRBD1 (6 bases). V shed 3 bases and J shed 7 bases, with 15 bases lying between them. The CDR3 covers 15 residues. CDR1 and CDR2 from the germline V gene are SEHNR and FQNEAQ (reference sequence). The CDR3 here is CASSFETGLSEKLFF. The CDR3 DNA reads as TGTGCCAGCAGCTTTGAGACAGGTCTGAGTGAAAAACTGTTTTTT.

The chain is built from TRBV11-3 and TRBJ2-1, with a weak D call TRBD1 (5 bases). V lost 1 base, J lost 8 bases, and 15 bases lay in between. The CDR3 is 15 amino acids. Germline-derived CDR1 and CDR2 are SGHNT and YENEEA. CDR3 DNA sequence: TGTGCCAGCAGCTTAGGAGTCCAGGGTGGGGATGAGCAGTTCTTC. Translating gives CASSLGVQGGDEQFF. The full variable domain, its missing parts supplied by reference TRBV11-3 and TRBJ2-1, is EAGVVQSPRYKIIEKKQPVAFWCNPISGHNTLYWYLQNLGQGPELLIRYENEEAVDDSQLPKDRFSAERLKGVDSTLKIQPAELGDSAVYLCASSLGVQGGDEQFFGPGTRLTVL.

This chain connects TRBV18 to TRBJ2-3; D call uncertain. The germline V and J ends were trimmed by 2 bases and 3 bases, with 6 bases remaining between them. This CDR3 is built from 13 residues. Germline V gene data show CDR1 as KGHSH and CDR2 as LQKENI. The CDR3 bases are TGTGCCAGCTCACCAGCCGGGACAGATACGCAGTATTTT. Translation gives CASSPAGTDTQYF.

This clone was seen just once. J is TRBJ1-1 and V is TRBV7-2; TRBD1 matches 9 bases. Germline V gene lookup returns CDR1 SGHTA and CDR2 FQGNSA. V lost 3 bases, J lost 6 bases, and 8 bases stayed unmatched. The CDR3 length is 15 residues. The CDR3 bases are TGTGCCAGCAGCTTTTCCGGGACAGGGTCCGCTGAAGCTTTCTTT. Translated: CASSFSGTGSAEAFF.

This chain joins TRBV6-5 and TRBJ1-1; 8 bases match TRBD1. Germline values: CDR1 MNHEY, CDR2 SVGAGI. This CDR3 has 13 amino acids. Trimming at V came to 7 bases and at J to 8 bases, leaving 9 bases not matched to a gene. The CDR3 bases are TGTGCCAGCATCCTAGGACAGGGCCTCGAAGCTTTCTTT. Its translation is CASILGQGLEAFF.

The chain links TRBV3-1 (or the pseudogene TRBV3-2) to TRBJ2-3; D gene unclear. CDR3 length: 13 amino acids. V was pared by 5 bases and J by 0 bases, with 6 bases between. Germline loops: CDR1 LGHDT, CDR2 YNNKEL (reference sequence). In nucleotides, the CDR3 is TGTGCCAGCAGCTCCCATAGCACAGATACGCAGTATTTT. This gives the protein CASSSHSTDTQYF.

A single count supports this clone. This chain uses TRBV27 with TRBJ1-1, with a weak D call TRBD1 (5 bases). The germline V gene has CDR1 MNHEY and CDR2 SMNVEV (reference sequence). This CDR3 has 13 residues. V lost 6 bases to trimming and J lost 4 bases, with 12 bases between them. CDR3 residues: CASSPREGTEAFF. In DNA form, the CDR3 reads TGTGCCAGCAGCCCCAGGGAAGGCACTGAAGCTTTCTTT.

In its sample, this clone was seen once. The chain combines TRBV20-1 with TRBJ2-5, with D possibly being TRBD2 (6 bases). The CDR3 spans 14 residues. The V end was cut by 3 bases, the J end by 1 base, with 12 bases between. Germline V gives CDR1 DFQATT, CDR2 SNEGSKA (reference sequence). The CDR3 DNA follows: TGCAGTGCTAGTCGGGGACTGATCCAAGAGACCCAGTACTTC. The encoded protein is CSASRGLIQETQYF.

The chain is built from TRBV6-5 and TRBJ2-1, with 11 bases identical to TRBD2. CDR1 is MNHEY, CDR2 SVGAGI, per germline. The CDR3 is 15 amino acids. V was clipped by 6 bases and J by 0 bases; unmatched bases: 1. The DNA for the CDR3 is TGTGCCAGCAGGACTAGCGGGACCTCCTACAATGAGCAGTTCTTC. Translating it yields CASRTSGTSYNEQFF.

The rearrangement joins TRBV9 to TRBJ2-2; no firm D call. CDR3 length: 15 amino acids. Trimming pared 3 bases from V and 4 bases from J, leaving 13 bases between. In germline, CDR1 is SGDLS, CDR2 YYNGEE. The chain's CDR3 is CASSGPPPGTGELFF. The CDR3 nucleotides are TGTGCCAGCAGCGGACCCCCCCCAGGCACCGGGGAGCTGTTTTTT.

This clone was detected once. The V call is TRBV19, the J call TRBJ1-5, with D unresolved. Germline CDR1 and CDR2: LNHDA and SQIVND (reference sequence). This CDR3 comprises 16 residues. Trimming shortened V by 5 bases and J by 2 bases, and 16 bases separated the two germline ends. The CDR3: CASSVQDNWGNQPQHF. CDR3 DNA: TGTGCCAGTAGTGTCCAGGATAATTGGGGCAATCAGCCCCAGCATTTT.

V gene TRBV7-2 combines with J gene TRBJ1-1; 7 bases align to TRBD1. CDR3 size: 11 residues. Per germline, CDR1 SGHTA and CDR2 FQGNSA. J gave up 10 bases and V 5 bases, and 4 bases lay outside the gene matches. The CDR3 region has the DNA TGTGCCAGCAGCCAAGACAGGGTAGCTTTCTTT. Encoded protein: CASSQDRVAFF.

J is TRBJ1-5 and V is TRBV20-1, with D unresolved. The ends were cut back, 3 bases at V and 2 bases at J, with 11 bases in the middle. This CDR3 contains 14 residues. Germline values: CDR1 DFQATT, CDR2 SNEGSKA (reference sequence). For the CDR3, the DNA is TGCAGTGCTAGTTTGTCGGTTGGCAATCAGCCCCAGCATTTT. Its translation: CSASLSVGNQPQHF.

J is TRBJ1-2 and V is TRBV28, with TRBD1 as a possible D gene (6 bases). Germline CDR1 is MDHEN and CDR2 is SYDVKM. This CDR3 spans 14 amino acids. With 5 bases removed from V and 8 bases from J, the gap between germline ends came to 18 bases. CDR3 sequence (DNA): TGTGCCAGCAGTCCGACCAACAGGGTGGGGGGCTACACCTTC. This encodes CASSPTNRVGGYTF.

CDR3 nucleotide sequence: TGTGCCAGCAGCTCGCCGGGCAGCGGGGGGCGAGGGACCCAGTACTTC. This encodes CASSSPGSGGRGTQYF. The V and J genes are TRBV7-2 and TRBJ2-5; 9 nucleotides agree with TRBD2. Germline V gene lookup returns CDR1 SGHTA and CDR2 FQGNSA. The length of the CDR3 is 16 residues. V was pared by 4 bases and J by 7 bases, with 13 bases of the junction left unmatched.

The chain links TRBV5-1 to TRBJ2-7; 8 nucleotides match TRBD1. CDR1 SGHRS and CDR2 YFSETQ come from the germline V gene. V lost 4 bases and J lost 3; bases outside the gene matches: 9. CDR3 length equals 15 residues. This CDR3 is CASSPLTGGYYEQYF. The CDR3 DNA follows: TGCGCCAGCAGCCCTCTCACAGGGGGATACTACGAGCAGTACTTC.

This clone appeared a single time. The chain joins TRBV27 to TRBJ2-1; 9 bases map to TRBD2. There are 13 residues in the CDR3. Trimming at V came to 6 bases and at J to 7 bases, leaving 4 bases not matched to a gene. The germline gives CDR1 MNHEY, CDR2 SMNVEV (reference sequence). CDR3 bases: TGTGCCAGCAGGAATAGCGGGGGTAATGAGCAGTTCTTC. Residues: CASRNSGGNEQFF.

This chain connects TRBV5-4 to TRBJ1-1, with D perhaps TRBD1 (6 bases). Trimming shortened V by 0 bases and J by 2 bases, and 11 bases separated the two germline ends. Germline values: CDR1 SGHNT, CDR2 YYREEE (reference sequence). This CDR3 comprises 15 residues. The CDR3 reads CASSLDPGDNTEAFF. CDR3 bases: TGTGCCAGCAGCTTGGACCCAGGGGATAACACTGAAGCTTTCTTT.

The chain carries TRBV28 and TRBJ1-2, with 9 positions matching TRBD1. Trimming at V came to 5 bases and at J to 5 bases, leaving 9 bases not matched to a gene. The CDR3 length is 15 residues. Germline-derived CDR1 and CDR2 are MDHEN and SYDVKM. The CDR3 sequence: CASSANRGLGYGYTF. The CDR3 DNA follows: TGTGCCAGCAGTGCCAACAGGGGGCTAGGGTATGGCTACACCTTC.

In DNA, the CDR3 is TGTGCCAGCTCACCACGAACTAGCGGGGGTACCTACAATGAGCAGTTCTTC. Its translation is CASSPRTSGGTYNEQFF. This chain joins TRBV18 and TRBJ2-1; 11 bases agree with TRBD2. This CDR3 comprises 17 residues. CDR1 and CDR2 (germline): KGHSH, LQKENI. The V and J ends lost 1 base and 2 bases, in that order; junction bases with no gene match: 4.

The chain carries TRBV10-3 and TRBJ2-5; possible D gene TRBD1, 6 bases. This CDR3 spans 14 amino acids. CDR1 and CDR2 from the germline V gene are ENHRY and SYGVKD. Trimming took 4 bases from V and 3 from J, leaving 12 bases between them. The CDR3 sequence is CAISGWQGKETQYF. The DNA of the CDR3 is TGTGCCATCAGTGGGTGGCAGGGGAAAGAGACCCAGTACTTC.

This clone appeared once. This chain connects TRBV28 to TRBJ2-7, with D tentatively TRBD2 (5 bases). Germline V gene lookup returns CDR1 MDHEN and CDR2 SYDVKM. Trimming shortened V by 6 bases and J by 7 bases, and 10 bases separated the two germline ends. This CDR3 region has 11 residues. The CDR3 is CASRRRGEQYF. The DNA of the CDR3 is TGTGCCAGCAGGCGTCGGGGAGAGCAGTACTTC.

J is TRBJ1-3 and V is TRBV5-4, with 7 bases aligning to TRBD1. The CDR3 consists of 15 residues. Trimming removed 4 bases from V and 4 bases from J; junction bases left unmatched: 8. CDR1 SGHNT and CDR2 YYREEE come from the germline V gene (reference sequence). CDR3 residues: CASSLRDSSGNTIYF. In nucleotides, the CDR3 is TGTGCCAGCAGCCTCCGGGACAGTTCCGGAAACACCATATATTTT.

This clone appeared a single time. The chain employs TRBV5-4 and TRBJ1-1, with TRBD1 identical over 7 bases. The CDR3 is made up of 16 amino acids. The trim removed 4 bases at V and 4 bases at J, leaving 13 bases unmatched. Germline CDR1 reads SGHNT; CDR2 reads YYREEE (reference sequence). The CDR3 region has the DNA TGTGCCAGCAGCAGAGAGGGGGCGCGAGGGGGCACTGAAGCTTTCTTT. Amino acid sequence: CASSREGARGGTEAFF.

J is TRBJ1-5 and V is TRBV10-3; a weak D match, TRBD1 (5 bases). Germline CDR1 is ENHRY and CDR2 is SYGVKD. There are 15 residues in the CDR3. Trimming pared 4 bases from V and 5 bases from J, leaving 15 bases between. This chain's CDR3 is CAISAGQVRDQPQHF. CDR3 nucleotide sequence: TGTGCCATCAGTGCAGGACAAGTTAGGGATCAGCCCCAGCATTTT.

The V and J genes are TRBV28 and TRBJ1-1; perhaps TRBD1 as D (5 bases). The CDR3 sequence is 16 residues long. Germline loops: CDR1 MDHEN, CDR2 SYDVKM. Trimming took 4 bases from V and 4 from J, leaving 19 bases between them. CDR3 nucleotide sequence: TGTGCCAGCAGTTCCCCGCGGACACGCTTGGGCACTGAAGCTTTCTTT. Protein sequence: CASSSPRTRLGTEAFF. Full variable domain (remainder filled in from reference TRBV28 and TRBJ1-1): DVKVTQSSRYLVKRTGEKVFLECVQDMDHENMFWYRQDPGLGLRLIYFSYDVKMKEKGDIPEGYSVSREKKERFSLILESASTNQTSMYLCASSSPRTRLGTEAFFGQGTRLTVV.

The rearrangement joins TRBV5-4 to TRBJ2-3, with TRBD1 matching over 9 bases. Germline CDR1 is SGHNT and CDR2 is YYREEE (reference sequence). After removal of 3 bases from V and 2 bases from J, the junction contained 7 bases not matched to a gene. The CDR3 is 16 amino acids. The chain's CDR3 is CASSWGTGTSTDTQYF. CDR3 nucleotide sequence: TGTGCCAGCAGCTGGGGGACAGGGACTTCCACAGATACGCAGTATTTT.